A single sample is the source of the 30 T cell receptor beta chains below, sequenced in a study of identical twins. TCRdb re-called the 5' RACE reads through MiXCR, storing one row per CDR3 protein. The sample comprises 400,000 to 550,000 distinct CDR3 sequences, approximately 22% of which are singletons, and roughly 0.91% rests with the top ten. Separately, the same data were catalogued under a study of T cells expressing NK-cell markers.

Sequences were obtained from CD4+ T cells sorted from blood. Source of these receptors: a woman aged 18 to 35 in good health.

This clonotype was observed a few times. Here the CDR3 DNA reads TGTGCCAGCAGCGTGGGACTAGCGGCTAGCACAGATACGCAGTATTTT. Amino acid sequence: CASSVGLAASTDTQYF. V is TRBV9 and J is TRBJ2-3; 11 bases align to TRBD2. This CDR3 is built from 16 residues. Germline CDR1 is SGDLS and CDR2 is YYNGEE. Trimming at V came to 2 bases and at J to 0 bases, leaving 2 bases not matched to a gene.

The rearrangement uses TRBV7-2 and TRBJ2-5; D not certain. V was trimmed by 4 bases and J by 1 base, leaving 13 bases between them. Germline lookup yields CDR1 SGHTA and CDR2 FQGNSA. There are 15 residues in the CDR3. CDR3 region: CASSSQGTTQETQYF. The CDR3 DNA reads TGTGCCAGCAGCTCCCAAGGCACGACCCAAGAGACCCAGTACTTC. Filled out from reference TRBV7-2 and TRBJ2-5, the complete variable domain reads GAGVSQSPSNKVTEKGKDVELRCDPISGHTALYWYRQSLGQGLEFLIYFQGNSAPDKSGLPSDRFSAERTGGSVSTLTIQRTQQEDSAVYLCASSSQGTTQETQYFGPGTRLLVL.

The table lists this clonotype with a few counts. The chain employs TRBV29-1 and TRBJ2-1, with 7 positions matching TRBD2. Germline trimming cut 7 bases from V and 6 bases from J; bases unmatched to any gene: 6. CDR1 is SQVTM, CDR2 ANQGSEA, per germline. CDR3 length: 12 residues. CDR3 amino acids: CSGLVAGNEQFF. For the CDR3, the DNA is TGCAGCGGGCTAGTAGCGGGCAATGAGCAGTTCTTC.

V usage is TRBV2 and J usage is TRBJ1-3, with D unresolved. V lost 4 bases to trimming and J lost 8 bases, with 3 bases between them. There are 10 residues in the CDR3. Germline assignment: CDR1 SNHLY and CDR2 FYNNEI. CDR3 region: CASSAHTIYF. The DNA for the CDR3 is TGTGCCAGCAGTGCGCACACCATATATTTT.

For the CDR3, the DNA is TGTGCCAGCAGTTACTCGGGGGTAAAGAACCAAGCTTTCTTT. It specifies CASSYSGVKNQAFF. The gene calls are TRBV6-5 and TRBJ1-1, with D possibly being TRBD1 (5 bases). The germline V and J ends were trimmed by 0 bases and 9 bases, with 14 bases remaining between them. The germline gives CDR1 MNHEY, CDR2 SVGAGI. The length of the CDR3 is 14 residues.

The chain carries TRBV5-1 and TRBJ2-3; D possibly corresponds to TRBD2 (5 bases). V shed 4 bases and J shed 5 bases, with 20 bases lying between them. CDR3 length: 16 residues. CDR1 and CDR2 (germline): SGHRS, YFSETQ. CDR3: CASSLIPAVKGDTQYF. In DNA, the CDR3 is TGCGCCAGCAGCCTGATACCAGCGGTGAAGGGAGATACGCAGTATTTT.

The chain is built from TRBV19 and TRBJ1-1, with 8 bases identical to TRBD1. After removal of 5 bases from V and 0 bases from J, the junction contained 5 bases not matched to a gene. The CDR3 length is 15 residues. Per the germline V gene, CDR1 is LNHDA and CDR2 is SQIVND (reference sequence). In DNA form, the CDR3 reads TGTGCCAGTAGTCTTCAGGACAGGGTGAACACTGAAGCTTTCTTT. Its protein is CASSLQDRVNTEAFF. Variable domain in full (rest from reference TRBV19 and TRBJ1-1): DGGITQSPKYLFRKEGQNVTLSCEQNLNHDAMYWYRQDPGQGLRLIYYSQIVNDFQKGDIAEGYSVSREKKESFPLTVTSAQKNPTAFYLCASSLQDRVNTEAFFGQGTRLTVV.

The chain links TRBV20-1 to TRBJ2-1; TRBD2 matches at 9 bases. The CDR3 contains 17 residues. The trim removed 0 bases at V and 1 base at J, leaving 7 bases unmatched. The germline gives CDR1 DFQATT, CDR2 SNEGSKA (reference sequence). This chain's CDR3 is CSARDPSAGGSYNEQFF. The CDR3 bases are TGCAGTGCTAGAGACCCCTCGGCGGGAGGGTCCTACAATGAGCAGTTCTTC.

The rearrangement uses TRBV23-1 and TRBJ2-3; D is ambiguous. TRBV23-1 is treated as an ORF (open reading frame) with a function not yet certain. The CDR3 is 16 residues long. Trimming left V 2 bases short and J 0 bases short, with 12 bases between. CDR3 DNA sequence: TGCGCCAGCAGTCAAGATCGGAATTCTAGCACAGATACGCAGTATTTT. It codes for CASSQDRNSSTDTQYF.

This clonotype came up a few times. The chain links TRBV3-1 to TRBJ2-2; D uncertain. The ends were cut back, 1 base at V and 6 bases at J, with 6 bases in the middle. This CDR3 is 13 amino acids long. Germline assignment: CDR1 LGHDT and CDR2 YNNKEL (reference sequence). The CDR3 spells CASSQVTSGELFF. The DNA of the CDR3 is TGTGCCAGCAGCCAAGTAACATCCGGGGAGCTGTTTTTT.

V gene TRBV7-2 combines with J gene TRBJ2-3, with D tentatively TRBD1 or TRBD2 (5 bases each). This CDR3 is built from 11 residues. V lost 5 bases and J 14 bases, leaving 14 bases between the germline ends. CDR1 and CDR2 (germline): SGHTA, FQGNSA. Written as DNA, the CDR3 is TGTGCCAGCAGCCTCCGGGACCAGCGGTATTTT. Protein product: CASSLRDQRYF.

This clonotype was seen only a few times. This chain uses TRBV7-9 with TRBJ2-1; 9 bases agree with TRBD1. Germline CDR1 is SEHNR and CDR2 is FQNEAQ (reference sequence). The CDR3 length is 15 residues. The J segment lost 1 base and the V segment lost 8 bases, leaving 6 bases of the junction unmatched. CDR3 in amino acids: CASRDRAGSYNEQFF. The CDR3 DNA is TGTGCCAGCCGGGACAGGGCCGGGTCCTACAATGAGCAGTTCTTC.

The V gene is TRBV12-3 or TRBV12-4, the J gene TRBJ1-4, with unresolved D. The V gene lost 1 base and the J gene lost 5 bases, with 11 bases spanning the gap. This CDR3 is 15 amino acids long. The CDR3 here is CASSLEPAENEKLFF. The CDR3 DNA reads TGTGCCAGCAGTTTAGAGCCCGCAGAGAATGAAAAACTGTTTTTT.

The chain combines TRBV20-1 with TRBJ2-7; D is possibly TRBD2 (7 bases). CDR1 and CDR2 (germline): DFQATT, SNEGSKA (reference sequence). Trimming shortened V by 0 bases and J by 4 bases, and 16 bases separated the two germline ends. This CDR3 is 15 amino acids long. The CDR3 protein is CSARDSRGGLYEQYF. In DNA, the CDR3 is TGCAGTGCTAGAGATTCAAGGGGGGGCTTGTACGAGCAGTACTTC.

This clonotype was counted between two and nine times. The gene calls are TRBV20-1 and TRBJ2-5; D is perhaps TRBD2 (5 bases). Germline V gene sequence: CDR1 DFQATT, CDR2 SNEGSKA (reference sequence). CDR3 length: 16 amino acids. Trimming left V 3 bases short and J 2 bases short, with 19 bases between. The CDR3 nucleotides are TGCAGTGCTAGCGGGGTCGCCTGGGTGGGGCAAGAGACCCAGTACTTC. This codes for CSASGVAWVGQETQYF.

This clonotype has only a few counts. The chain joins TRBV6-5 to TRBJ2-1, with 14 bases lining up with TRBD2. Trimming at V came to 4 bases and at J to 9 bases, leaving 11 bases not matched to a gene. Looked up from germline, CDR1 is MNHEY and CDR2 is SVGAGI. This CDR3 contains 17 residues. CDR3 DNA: TGTGCCAGCAGTTCCCCACCGACTAGCGGGAGGGCCCGTGAGCAGTTCTTC. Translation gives CASSSPPTSGRAREQFF.

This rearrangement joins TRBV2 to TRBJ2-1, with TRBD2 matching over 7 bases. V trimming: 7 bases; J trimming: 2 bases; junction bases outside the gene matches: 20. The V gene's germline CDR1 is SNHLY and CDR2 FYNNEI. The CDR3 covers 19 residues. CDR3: CASTKNPSWGRETYNEQFF. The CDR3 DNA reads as TGTGCCAGCACCAAAAACCCCTCTTGGGGGAGGGAGACCTACAATGAGCAGTTCTTC.

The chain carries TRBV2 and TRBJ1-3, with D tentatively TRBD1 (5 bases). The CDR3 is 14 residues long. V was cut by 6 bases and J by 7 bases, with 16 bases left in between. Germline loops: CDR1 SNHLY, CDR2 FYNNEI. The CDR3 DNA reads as TGTGCCAGCAGATGGGGGGACCGCTTGAACACCATATATTTT. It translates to CASRWGDRLNTIYF.

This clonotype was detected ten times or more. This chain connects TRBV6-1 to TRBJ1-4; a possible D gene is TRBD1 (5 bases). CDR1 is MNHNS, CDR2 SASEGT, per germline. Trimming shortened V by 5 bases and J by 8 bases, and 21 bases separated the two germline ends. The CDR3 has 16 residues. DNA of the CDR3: TGTGCCAGCAGTACGGGGCTACTCGGGCAAGGCGAAAAACTGTTTTTT. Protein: CASSTGLLGQGEKLFF.

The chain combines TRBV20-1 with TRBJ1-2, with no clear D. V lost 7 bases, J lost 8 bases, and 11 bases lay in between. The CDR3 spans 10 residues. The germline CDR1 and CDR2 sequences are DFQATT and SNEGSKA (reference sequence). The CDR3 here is CSVGIGGYTF. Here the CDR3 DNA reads TGCAGTGTGGGGATAGGGGGCTACACCTTC.

CDR3: CASSFGRVAGNTIYF. CDR3 in DNA: TGTGCCAGCAGTTTTGGGCGTGTAGCTGGAAACACCATATATTTT. This chain connects TRBV12-3 or TRBV12-4 to TRBJ1-3, with unresolved D. CDR3 length: 15 residues. The V end was cut by 3 bases, the J end by 2 bases, with 11 bases between.

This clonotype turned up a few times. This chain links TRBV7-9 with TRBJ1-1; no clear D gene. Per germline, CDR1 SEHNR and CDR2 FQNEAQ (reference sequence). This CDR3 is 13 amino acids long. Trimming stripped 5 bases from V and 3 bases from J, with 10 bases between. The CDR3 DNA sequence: TGTGCCAGCAGCGCCTATCCAGACACTGAAGCTTTCTTT. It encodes CASSAYPDTEAFF. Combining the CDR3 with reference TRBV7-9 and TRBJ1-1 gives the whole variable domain DTGVSQNPRHKITKRGQNVTFRCDPISEHNRLYWYRQTLGQGPEFLTYFQNEAQLEKSRLLSDRFSAERPKGSFSTLEIQRTEQGDSAMYLCASSAYPDTEAFFGQGTRLTVV.

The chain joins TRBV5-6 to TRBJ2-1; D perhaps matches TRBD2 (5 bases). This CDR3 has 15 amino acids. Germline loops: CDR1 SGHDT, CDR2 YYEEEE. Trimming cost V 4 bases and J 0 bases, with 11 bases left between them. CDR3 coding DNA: TGTGCCAGCAGCCGCGGGCTCCTCTCCTACAATGAGCAGTTCTTC. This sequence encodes CASSRGLLSYNEQFF.

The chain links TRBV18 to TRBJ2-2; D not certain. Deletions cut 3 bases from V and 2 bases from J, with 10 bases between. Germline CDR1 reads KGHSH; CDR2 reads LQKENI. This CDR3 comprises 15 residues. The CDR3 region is CASSPVNSNTGELFF. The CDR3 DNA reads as TGTGCCAGCTCACCGGTGAACTCAAACACCGGGGAGCTGTTTTTT.

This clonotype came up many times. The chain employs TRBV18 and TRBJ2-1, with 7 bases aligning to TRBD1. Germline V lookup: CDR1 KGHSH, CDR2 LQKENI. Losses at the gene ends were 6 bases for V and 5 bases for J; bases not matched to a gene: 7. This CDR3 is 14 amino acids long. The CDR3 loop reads CASSPRDRDNEQFF. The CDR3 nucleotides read TGTGCCAGCTCCCCCCGCGACAGGGACAATGAGCAGTTCTTC.

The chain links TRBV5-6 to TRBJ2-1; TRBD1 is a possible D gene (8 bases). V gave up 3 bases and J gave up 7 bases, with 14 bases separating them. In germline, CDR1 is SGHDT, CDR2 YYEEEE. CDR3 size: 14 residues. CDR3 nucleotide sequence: TGTGCCAGCAGCTCATACAGGGGGGGGAATGAGCAGTTCTTC. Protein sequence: CASSSYRGGNEQFF.

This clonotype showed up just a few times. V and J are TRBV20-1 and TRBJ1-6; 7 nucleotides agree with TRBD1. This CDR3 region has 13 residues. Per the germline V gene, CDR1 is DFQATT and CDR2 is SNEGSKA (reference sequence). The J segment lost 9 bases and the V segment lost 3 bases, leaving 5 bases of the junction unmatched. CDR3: CSASIQGISPLHF. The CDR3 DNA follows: TGCAGTGCTAGTATACAGGGGATTTCACCCCTCCACTTT.

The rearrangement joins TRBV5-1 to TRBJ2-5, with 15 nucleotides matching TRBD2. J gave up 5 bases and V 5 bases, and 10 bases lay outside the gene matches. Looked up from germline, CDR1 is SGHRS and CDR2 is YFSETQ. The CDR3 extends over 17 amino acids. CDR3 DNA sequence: TGCGCCAGCAGTGTTTTGGGACTAGCGGGAGGCCGTGAGACCCAGTACTTC. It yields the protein CASSVLGLAGGRETQYF.

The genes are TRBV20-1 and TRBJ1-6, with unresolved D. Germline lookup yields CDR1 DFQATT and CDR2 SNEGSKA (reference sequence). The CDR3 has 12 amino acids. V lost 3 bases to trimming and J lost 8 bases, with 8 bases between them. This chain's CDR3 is CSARRRDSPLHF. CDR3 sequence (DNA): TGCAGTGCTAGGAGGCGGGATTCACCCCTCCACTTT.

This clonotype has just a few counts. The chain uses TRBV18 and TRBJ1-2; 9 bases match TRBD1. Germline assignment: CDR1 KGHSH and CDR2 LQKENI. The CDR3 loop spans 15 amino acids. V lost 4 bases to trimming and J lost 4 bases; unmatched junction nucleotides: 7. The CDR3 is CASSQPGQGFYGYTF. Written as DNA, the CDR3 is TGTGCCAGCTCACAGCCGGGACAGGGATTCTATGGCTACACCTTC. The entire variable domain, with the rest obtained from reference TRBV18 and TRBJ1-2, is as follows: NAGVMQNPRHLVRRRGQEARLRCSPMKGHSHVYWYRQLPEEGLKFMVYLQKENIIDESGMPKERFSAEFPKEGPSILRIQQVVRGDSAAYFCASSQPGQGFYGYTFGSGTRLTVV.